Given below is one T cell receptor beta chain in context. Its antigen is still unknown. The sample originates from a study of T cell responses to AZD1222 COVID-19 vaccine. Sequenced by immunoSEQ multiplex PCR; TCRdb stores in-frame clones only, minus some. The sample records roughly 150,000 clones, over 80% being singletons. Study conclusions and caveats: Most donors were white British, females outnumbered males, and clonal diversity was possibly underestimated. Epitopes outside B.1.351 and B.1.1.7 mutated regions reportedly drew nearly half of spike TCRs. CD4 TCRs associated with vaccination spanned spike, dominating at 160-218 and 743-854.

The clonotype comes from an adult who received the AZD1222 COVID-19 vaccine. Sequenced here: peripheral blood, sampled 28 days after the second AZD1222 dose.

CDR3 coding DNA: TGCGCCAGCAGCTTGGCCAATCGGGCTAGTGCGTGGGAGCAGTACTTC. It yields the protein CASSLANRASAWEQYF. This chain connects TRBV5-1 to TRBJ2-7; the D is unclear. The germline V gene encodes CDR1 SGHRS and CDR2 YFSETQ. The CDR3 has 16 residues. Trimming pared 0 bases from V and 7 bases from J, leaving 20 bases between.